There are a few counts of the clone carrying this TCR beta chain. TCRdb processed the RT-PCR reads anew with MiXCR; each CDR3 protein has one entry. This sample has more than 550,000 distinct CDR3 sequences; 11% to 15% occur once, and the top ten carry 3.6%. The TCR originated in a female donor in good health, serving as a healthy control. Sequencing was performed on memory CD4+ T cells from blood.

The DNA for the CDR3 is TGCAGTGCTAGCTACGGGACCTGGAATGAGCAGTTCTTC. Translation gives CSASYGTWNEQFF. The chain is built from TRBV20-1 and TRBJ2-1; either TRBD1 or TRBD2 may supply D (5 bases each). The V gene lost 3 bases and the J gene lost 7 bases, with 13 bases spanning the gap. This CDR3 spans 13 amino acids. Germline V lookup: CDR1 DFQATT, CDR2 SNEGSKA (reference sequence).